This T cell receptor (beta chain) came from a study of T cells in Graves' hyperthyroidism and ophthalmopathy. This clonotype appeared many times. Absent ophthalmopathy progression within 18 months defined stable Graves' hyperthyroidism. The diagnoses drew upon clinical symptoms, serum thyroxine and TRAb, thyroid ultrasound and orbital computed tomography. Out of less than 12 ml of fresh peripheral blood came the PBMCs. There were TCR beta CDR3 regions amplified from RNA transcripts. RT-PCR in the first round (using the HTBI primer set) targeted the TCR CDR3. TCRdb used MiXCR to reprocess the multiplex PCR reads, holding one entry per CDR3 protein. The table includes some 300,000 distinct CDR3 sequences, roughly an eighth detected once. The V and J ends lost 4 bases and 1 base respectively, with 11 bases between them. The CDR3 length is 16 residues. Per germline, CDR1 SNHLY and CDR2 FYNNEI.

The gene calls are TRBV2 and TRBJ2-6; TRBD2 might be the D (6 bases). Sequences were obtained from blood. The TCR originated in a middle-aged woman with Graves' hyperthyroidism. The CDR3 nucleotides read TGTGCCAGCAGTGCGACTAGTATGTCTGGGGCCAACGTCCTGACTTTC. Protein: CASSATSMSGANVLTF. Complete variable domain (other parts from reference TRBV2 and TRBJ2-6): EPEVTQTPSHQVTQMGQEVILRCVPISNHLYFYWYRQILGQKVEFLVSFYNNEISEKSEIFDDQFSVERPDGSNFTLKIRSTKLEDSAMYFCASSATSMSGANVLTFGAGSRLTVL.